Listed below are T cell receptor beta chains from one sample, sequenced in a study of graft-versus-host responses after intestinal transplantation. Only in-frame clones appear in the TCRdb table, and some are missing; sequencing was by immunoSEQ multiplex PCR. The repertoire holds about 70,000 clones, with 90% to 95% as singletons. Antigens for these TCRs are unknown. The specimen comprised unstimulated CD8+ T cells sorted from spleen or lymph node cells, sampled before intestinal transplant. The source of these receptors is a human donor who received an intestinal transplant. Each CDR3 is given with its conserved first and last residue. A D gene is named only where the DNA matches it firmly. Some rows have no size entry. The others give once, few or many, or a class for an expanded clone.

cdr3_length	clone_size	v_call	d_call	j_call	cdr3_nt	cdr3_aa
12	-	TRBV6-1	-	TRBJ1-2	TGTGCCAGCAGTTATCGCACCGACCGGTTATCCTTC	CASSYRTDRLSF
17	-	TRBV21-1	-	TRBJ1-6	TGTGCCAGCAGCAAAGCGTGCGGGAGCGAGGGTAATTCACCCCTCCACTTT	CASSKACGSEGNSPLHF
15	-	TRBV7-9	TRBD1	TRBJ2-7	TGTGCCAGCAGCTTAGGGACAGGGTCCATCTACGAGCAGTACTTC	CASSLGTGSIYEQYF
15	-	TRBV7-6	TRBD1	TRBJ2-3	TGTGCCAGCAGCCGGGGACAGGGCACCACAGATACGCAGTATTTT	CASSRGQGTTDTQYF
14	-	TRBV6-5	-	TRBJ2-7	TGTGCCAGCAGTGATGGGGGCATGTCGTTCGAGCAGTACTTC	CASSDGGMSFEQYF
12	-	TRBV6-6	TRBD2	TRBJ2-1	TGTGCCAGCGGACTAGCGGACAATGAGCAGTTCTTC	CASGLADNEQFF
18	-	TRBV15	-	TRBJ2-7	TGTGCCACCAGCAGGGAGGCGTTAACCGGCCCTGCGGGCTACGAGCAGTACTTC	CATSREALTGPAGYEQYF
19	-	TRBV10-1	TRBD2	TRBJ2-1	TGCGCCAGCAGTGAATCTAGCGGGGAAAACGCGGAAGAATTCAATGAGCAGTTCTTC	CASSESSGENAEEFNEQFF
11	-	TRBV28	-	TRBJ2-1	TGTGCCAGCAGTTTCGGGGATGAGCAGTTCTTC	CASSFGDEQFF
15	-	TRBV30	-	TRBJ2-5	TGTGCCTGGAGTCCCTACACAGGAGGGGGAGAGACCCAGTACTTC	CAWSPYTGGGETQYF
15	-	TRBV27	TRBD1	TRBJ2-1	TGTGCCAGCACATCTCACAGGGGGCCGGTGAATGAGCAGTTCTTC	CASTSHRGPVNEQFF
13	-	TRBV12-5	-	TRBJ2-5	TGTGCTAGTGGTGGCGGGGCGGGGGAGACCCAGTACTTC	CASGGGAGETQYF
12	-	TRBV9	-	TRBJ1-1	TGTGCCAGCGGCGAGGGTTCCACTGAAGCTTTCTTT	CASGEGSTEAFF
14	-	TRBV7-2	-	TRBJ1-2	TGTGCCAGCAGGTTACTGGACGCAAACCATGGCTACACCTTC	CASRLLDANHGYTF
18	-	TRBV2	TRBD2	TRBJ2-7	TGTGCCAGCAGTTCTAACCCGCGGACTAGCGGGAGTTTATACGAGCAGTACTTC	CASSSNPRTSGSLYEQYF
13	-	TRBV27	-	TRBJ1-1	TGTGCCACTCGGGGGCTAATGAACACTGAAGCTTTCTTT	CATRGLMNTEAFF
15	-	TRBV12-2	-	TRBJ2-7	TGTGCAAGTCGCCCCCGGAGGTTACCTAGTCCCGAGCAGTACTTC	CASRPRRLPSPEQYF
17	-	TRBV2	TRBD1	TRBJ1-6	TGTGCCAGCAGTGTTAGCCCAGGGGGCCTTCTGAATTCACCCCTCCACTTT	CASSVSPGGLLNSPLHF
17	-	TRBV5-5	TRBD1	TRBJ2-7	TGTGCCAGCCGCTACCAACCCGGGACAGGGCCTTTCCACGAGCAGTACTTC	CASRYQPGTGPFHEQYF
14	-	TRBV27	TRBD1	TRBJ2-2	TGTGCCACCTCGGACAGGGAGGAGACCGGGGAGCTGTTTTTT	CATSDREETGELFF
13	-	TRBV6-5	-	TRBJ2-7	TGTGCCAGCAGTGAGGGCAGCCCCTACGAGCAGTACTTC	CASSEGSPYEQYF
16	-	TRBV9	-	TRBJ1-2	TGTGCCAGCAGCGTAGCTGAGGGGTCATTCACCTATGGCTACACCTTC	CASSVAEGSFTYGYTF
13	once	TRBV30	-	TRBJ1-1	TGTGCCTGGGAACCACTAGGGAACACTGAAGCTTTCTTT	CAWEPLGNTEAFF
12	-	TRBV27	-	TRBJ2-3	TGTGCCAGCAGTTTATCGGGGGATACGCAGTATTTT	CASSLSGDTQYF
15	few	TRBV27	TRBD2	TRBJ2-7	TGTGCCAGCAGTCTGGGACTAGCCCATTCCTACGAGCAGTACTTC	CASSLGLAHSYEQYF
15	-	TRBV11-2	TRBD1	TRBJ1-2	TGTGCCAGCAGCGGGGGAGAGGGGGCCTTCTATGGCTACACCTTC	CASSGGEGAFYGYTF
14	few	TRBV28	-	TRBJ2-3	TGTGCCAGCAACCTGGGACAAAATCCGGCTACGCAGTATTTT	CASNLGQNPATQYF